The source of this T cell receptor beta chain is a study of identical twins. TCRdb used MiXCR to reprocess the 5' RACE reads, holding one entry per CDR3 protein. The profile shows 1.5 million to 2 million distinct CDR3 sequences, less than 35% of them singletons. The study, taken as a whole, reports: Memory repertoires lacked the insertion deficit that abundant cord blood beta clonotypes showed.

This clonotype showed up many times. What it binds is not known. Looked up from germline, CDR1 is MDHEN and CDR2 is SYDVKM. Trimming stripped 1 base from V and 7 bases from J, with 17 bases between. This CDR3 region has 16 residues. V gene TRBV28 combines with J gene TRBJ2-1; a possible D gene is TRBD1 (5 bases). The source material was cord blood. The clonotype originates from a newborn girl in good health. The CDR3 DNA follows: TGTGCCAGCAGTTTATATCGTCCCCAGGGAAGGAATGAGCAGTTCTTC. It is translated as CASSLYRPQGRNEQFF.